The clone carrying this TCR beta chain was seen a few times. The length of the CDR3 is 14 residues. V dropped 2 bases and J dropped 7 bases, with 14 bases sitting between them. Germline CDR1 reads SNHLY; CDR2 reads FYNNEI. This entry comes from a study of identical twins. TCRdb recomputed calls from the 5' RACE reads with MiXCR, one row per CDR3 protein. In the table there are 500,000 or so distinct CDR3 sequences, 22% of which are singletons. The sample was also reused in another study, on T cells expressing NK-cell markers.

The sequence derives from a young woman in good health. The chain carries TRBV2 and TRBJ1-2; D perhaps matches TRBD1 (5 bases). The sample consisted of CD4+ T cells sorted from blood. The CDR3 here is CASSENLGEAGYTF. The CDR3 coding sequence is TGTGCCAGCAGTGAAAACTTGGGGGAGGCTGGCTACACCTTC. The variable domain in full, completed from reference TRBV2 and TRBJ1-2, reads EPEVTQTPSHQVTQMGQEVILRCVPISNHLYFYWYRQILGQKVEFLVSFYNNEISEKSEIFDDQFSVERPDGSNFTLKIRSTKLEDSAMYFCASSENLGEAGYTFGSGTRLTVV.